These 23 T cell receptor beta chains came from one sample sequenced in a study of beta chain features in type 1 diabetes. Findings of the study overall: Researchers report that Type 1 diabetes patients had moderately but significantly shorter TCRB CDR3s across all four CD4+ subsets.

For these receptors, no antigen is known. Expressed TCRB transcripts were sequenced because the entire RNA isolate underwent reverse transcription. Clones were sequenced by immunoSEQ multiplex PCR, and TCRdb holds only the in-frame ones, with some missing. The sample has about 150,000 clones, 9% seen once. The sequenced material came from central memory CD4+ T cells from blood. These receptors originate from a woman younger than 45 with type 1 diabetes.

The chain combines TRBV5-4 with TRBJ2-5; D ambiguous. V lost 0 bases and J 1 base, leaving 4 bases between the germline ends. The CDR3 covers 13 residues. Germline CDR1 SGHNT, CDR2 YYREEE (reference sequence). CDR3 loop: CASSLGGQETQYF. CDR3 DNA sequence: TGTGCCAGCAGCTTGGGAGGCCAAGAGACCCAGTACTTC. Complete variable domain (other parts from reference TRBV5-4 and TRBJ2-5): ETGVTQSPTHLIKTRGQQVTLRCSSQSGHNTVSWYQQALGQGPQFIFQYYREEENGRGNFPPRFSGLQFPNYSSELNVNALELDDSALYLCASSLGGQETQYFGPGTRLLVL.

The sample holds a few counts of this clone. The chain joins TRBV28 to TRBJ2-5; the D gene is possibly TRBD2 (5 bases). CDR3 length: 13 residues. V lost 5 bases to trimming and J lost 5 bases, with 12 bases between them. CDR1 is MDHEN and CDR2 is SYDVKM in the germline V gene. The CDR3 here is CASSVGPGETQYF. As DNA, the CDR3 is TGTGCCAGCAGTGTCGGTCCGGGGGAGACCCAGTACTTC.

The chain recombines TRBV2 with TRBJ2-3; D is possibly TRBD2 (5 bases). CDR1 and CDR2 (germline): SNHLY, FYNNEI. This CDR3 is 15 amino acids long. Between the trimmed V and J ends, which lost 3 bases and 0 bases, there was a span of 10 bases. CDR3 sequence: CASSDYGRSTDTQYF. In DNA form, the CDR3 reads TGTGCCAGCAGTGATTATGGGAGAAGCACAGATACGCAGTATTTT.

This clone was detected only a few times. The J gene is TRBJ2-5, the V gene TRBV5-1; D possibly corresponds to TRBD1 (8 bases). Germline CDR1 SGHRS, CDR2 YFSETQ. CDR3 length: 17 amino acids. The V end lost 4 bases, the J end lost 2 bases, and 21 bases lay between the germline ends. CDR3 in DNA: TGCGCCAGCAGCCTGGGGGGGTCCGGGACAGGTCAAGAGACCCAGTACTTC. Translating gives CASSLGGSGTGQETQYF.

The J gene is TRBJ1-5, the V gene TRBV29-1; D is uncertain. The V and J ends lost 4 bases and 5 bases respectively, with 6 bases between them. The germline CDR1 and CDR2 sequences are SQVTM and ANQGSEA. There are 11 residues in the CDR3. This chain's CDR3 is CSVGRDQPQHF. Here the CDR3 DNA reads TGCAGCGTTGGGAGGGATCAGCCCCAGCATTTT.

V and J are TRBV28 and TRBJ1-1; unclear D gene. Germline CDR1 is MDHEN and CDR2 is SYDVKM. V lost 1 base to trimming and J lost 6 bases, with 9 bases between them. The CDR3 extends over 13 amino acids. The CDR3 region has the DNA TGTGCCAGCAGTTTATACAGAAGTCCTGAAGCTTTCTTT. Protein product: CASSLYRSPEAFF.

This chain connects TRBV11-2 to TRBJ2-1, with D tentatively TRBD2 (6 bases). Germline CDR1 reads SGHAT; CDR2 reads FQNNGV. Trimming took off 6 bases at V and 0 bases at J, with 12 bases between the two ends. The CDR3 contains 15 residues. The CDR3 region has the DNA TGTGCCAGCAGTCCGCGGGGAGACTCCTACAATGAGCAGTTCTTC. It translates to CASSPRGDSYNEQFF.

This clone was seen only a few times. Here the CDR3 DNA reads TGTGCCAGCAGCTCACAGGACGGCTACGAGCAGTACTTC. It yields the protein CASSSQDGYEQYF. The chain has TRBV11-2 and TRBJ2-7, with a weak D call TRBD1 (5 bases). The germline CDR1 and CDR2 sequences are SGHAT and FQNNGV. The CDR3 extends over 13 amino acids. Deletions cut 4 bases from V and 3 bases from J, with 10 bases between.

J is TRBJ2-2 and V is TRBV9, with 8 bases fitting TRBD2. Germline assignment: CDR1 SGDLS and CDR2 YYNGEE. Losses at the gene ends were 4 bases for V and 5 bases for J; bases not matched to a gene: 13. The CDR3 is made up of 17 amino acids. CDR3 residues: CASSTPGSGSVTGELFF. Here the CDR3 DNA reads TGTGCCAGCAGCACCCCTGGGAGCGGGAGTGTTACCGGGGAGCTGTTTTTT.

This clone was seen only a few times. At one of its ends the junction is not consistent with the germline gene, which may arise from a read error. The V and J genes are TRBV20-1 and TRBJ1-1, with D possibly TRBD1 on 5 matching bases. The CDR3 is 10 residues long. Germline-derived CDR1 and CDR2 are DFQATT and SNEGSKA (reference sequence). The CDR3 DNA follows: TGTCTGGGGCAGAACACTGAAGCTTTCTTT. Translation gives CLGQNTEAFF.

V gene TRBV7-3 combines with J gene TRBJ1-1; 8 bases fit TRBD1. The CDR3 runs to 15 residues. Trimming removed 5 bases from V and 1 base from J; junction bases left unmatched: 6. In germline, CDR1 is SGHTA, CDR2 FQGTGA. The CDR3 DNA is TGTGCCAGCAGCCCCCGGACAGGGCGGAACACTGAAGCTTTCTTT. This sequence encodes CASSPRTGRNTEAFF.

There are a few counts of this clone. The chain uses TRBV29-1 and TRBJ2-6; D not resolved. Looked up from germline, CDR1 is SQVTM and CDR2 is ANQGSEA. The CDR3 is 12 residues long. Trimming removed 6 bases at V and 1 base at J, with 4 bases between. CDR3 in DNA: TGCAGCGTCGAGTCTGGGGCCAACGTCCTGACTTTC. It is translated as CSVESGANVLTF.

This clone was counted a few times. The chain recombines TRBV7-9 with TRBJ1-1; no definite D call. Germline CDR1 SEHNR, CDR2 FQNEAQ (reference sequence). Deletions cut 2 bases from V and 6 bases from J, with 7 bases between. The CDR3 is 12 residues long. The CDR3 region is CASSLMLSEAFF. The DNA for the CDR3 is TGTGCCAGCAGCTTAATGTTATCTGAAGCTTTCTTT.

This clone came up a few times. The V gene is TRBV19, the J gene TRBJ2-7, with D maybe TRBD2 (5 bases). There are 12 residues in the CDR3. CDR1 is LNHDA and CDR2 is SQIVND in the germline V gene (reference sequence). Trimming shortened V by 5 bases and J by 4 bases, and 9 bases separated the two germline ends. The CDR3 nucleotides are TGTGCCAGTAGTGAACGAGGGTACGAGCAGTACTTC. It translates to CASSERGYEQYF.

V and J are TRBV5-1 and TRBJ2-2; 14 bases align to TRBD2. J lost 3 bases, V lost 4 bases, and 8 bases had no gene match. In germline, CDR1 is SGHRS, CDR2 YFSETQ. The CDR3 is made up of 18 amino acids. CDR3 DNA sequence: TGCGCCAGCAGCCGTGGACTAGCGGGAGGAGGTTACACCGGGGAGCTGTTTTTT. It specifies CASSRGLAGGGYTGELFF.

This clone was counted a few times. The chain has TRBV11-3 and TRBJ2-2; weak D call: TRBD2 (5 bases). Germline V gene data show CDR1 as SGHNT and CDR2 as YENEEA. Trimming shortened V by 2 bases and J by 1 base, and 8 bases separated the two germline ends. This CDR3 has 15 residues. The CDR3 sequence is CASSLLRVNTGELFF. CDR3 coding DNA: TGTGCCAGCAGCTTACTGCGGGTGAACACCGGGGAGCTGTTTTTT.

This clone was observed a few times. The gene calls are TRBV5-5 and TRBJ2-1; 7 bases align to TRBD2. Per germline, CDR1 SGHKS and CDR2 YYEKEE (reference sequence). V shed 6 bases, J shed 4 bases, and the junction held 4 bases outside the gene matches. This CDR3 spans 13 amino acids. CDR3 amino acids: CASKRDSYNEQFF. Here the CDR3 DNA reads TGTGCCAGCAAGCGGGATTCATACAATGAGCAGTTCTTC.

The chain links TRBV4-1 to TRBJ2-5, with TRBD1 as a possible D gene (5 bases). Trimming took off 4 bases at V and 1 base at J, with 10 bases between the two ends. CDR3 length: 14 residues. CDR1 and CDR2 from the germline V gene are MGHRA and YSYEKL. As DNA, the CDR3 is TGCGCCAGCAGCCCTCAGGGCAGCCAAGAGACCCAGTACTTC. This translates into CASSPQGSQETQYF.

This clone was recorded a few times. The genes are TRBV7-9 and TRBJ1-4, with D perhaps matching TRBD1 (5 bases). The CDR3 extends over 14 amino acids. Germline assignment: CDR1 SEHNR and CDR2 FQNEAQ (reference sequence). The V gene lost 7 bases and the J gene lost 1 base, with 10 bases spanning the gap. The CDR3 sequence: CASKSTVTNEKLFF. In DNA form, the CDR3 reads TGTGCCAGCAAATCGACAGTAACTAATGAAAAACTGTTTTTT.

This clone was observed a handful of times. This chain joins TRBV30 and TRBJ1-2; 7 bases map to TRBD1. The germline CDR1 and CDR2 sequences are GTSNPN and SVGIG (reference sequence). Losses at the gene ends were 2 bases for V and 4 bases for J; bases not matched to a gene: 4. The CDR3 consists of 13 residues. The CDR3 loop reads CAWSFTGVYGYTF. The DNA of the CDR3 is TGTGCCTGGAGTTTTACAGGGGTCTATGGCTACACCTTC.

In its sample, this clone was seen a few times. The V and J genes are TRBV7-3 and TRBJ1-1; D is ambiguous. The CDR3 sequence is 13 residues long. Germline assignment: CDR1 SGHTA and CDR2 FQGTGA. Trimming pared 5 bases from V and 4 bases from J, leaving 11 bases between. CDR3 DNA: TGTGCCAGCAGCCCCGTCGAGGGCACTGAAGCTTTCTTT. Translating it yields CASSPVEGTEAFF.

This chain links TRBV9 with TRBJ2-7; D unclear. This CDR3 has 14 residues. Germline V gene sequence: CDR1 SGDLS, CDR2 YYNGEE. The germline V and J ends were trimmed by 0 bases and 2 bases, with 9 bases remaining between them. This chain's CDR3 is CASSVGQATYEQYF. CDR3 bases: TGTGCCAGCAGCGTAGGGCAGGCTACCTACGAGCAGTACTTC.

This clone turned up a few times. The CDR3 DNA reads as TGTGCCAGCAGCCTGGCAGGGGCGGATACGCAGTATTTT. It codes for CASSLAGADTQYF. V usage is TRBV11-2 and J usage is TRBJ2-3, with TRBD1 as a possible D gene (6 bases). V was clipped by 5 bases and J by 6 bases, with 12 bases between them. The CDR3 length is 13 residues. The germline V gene has CDR1 SGHAT and CDR2 FQNNGV.